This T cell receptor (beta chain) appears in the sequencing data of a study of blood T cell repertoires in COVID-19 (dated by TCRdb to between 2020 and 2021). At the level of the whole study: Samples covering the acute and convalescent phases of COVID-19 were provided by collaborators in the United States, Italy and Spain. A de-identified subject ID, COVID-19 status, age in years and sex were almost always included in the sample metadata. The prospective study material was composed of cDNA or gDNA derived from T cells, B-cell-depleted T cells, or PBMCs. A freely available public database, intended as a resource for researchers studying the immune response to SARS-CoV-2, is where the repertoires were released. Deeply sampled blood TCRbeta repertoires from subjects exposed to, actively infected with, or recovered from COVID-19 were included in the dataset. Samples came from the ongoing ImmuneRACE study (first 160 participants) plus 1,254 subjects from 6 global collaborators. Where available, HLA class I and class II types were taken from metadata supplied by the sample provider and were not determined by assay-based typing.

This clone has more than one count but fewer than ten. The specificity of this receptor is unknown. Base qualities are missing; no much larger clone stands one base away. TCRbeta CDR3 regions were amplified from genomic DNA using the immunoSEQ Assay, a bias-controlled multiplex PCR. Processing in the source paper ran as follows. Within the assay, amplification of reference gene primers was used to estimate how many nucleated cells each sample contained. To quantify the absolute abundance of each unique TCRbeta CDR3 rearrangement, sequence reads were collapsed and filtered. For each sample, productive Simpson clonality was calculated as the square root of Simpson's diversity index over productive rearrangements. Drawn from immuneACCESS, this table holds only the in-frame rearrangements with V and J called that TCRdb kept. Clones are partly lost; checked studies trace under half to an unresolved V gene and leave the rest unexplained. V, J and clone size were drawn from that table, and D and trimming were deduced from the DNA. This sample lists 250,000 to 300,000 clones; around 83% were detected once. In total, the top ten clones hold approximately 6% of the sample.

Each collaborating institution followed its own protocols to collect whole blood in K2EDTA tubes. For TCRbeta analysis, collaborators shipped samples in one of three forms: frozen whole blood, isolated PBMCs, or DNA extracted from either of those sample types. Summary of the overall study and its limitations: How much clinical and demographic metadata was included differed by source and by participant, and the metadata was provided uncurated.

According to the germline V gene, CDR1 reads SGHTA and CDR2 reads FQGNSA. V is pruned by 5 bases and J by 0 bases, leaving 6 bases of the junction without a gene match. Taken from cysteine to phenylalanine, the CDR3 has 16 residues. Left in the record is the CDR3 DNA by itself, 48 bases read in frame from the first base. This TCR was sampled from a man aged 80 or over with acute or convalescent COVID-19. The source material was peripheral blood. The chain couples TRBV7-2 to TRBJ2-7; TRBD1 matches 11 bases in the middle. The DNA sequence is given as TGTGCCAGCAGCCACCGGACAGGGGGCTCCTCCTACGAGCAGTACTTC. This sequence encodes CASSHRTGGSSYEQYF. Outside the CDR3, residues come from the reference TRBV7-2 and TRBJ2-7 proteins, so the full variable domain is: GAGVSQSPSNKVTEKGKDVELRCDPISGHTALYWYRQSLGQGLEFLIYFQGNSAPDKSGLPSDRFSAERTGGSVSTLTIQRTQQEDSAVYLCASSHRTGGSSYEQYFGPGTRLTVT.